This entry lists 30 T cell receptor beta chains sequenced from one sample in a study of T-cell reconstitution after alpha-beta-depleted transplantation in children. As it was prepared, the TCRbeta library received unique molecular identifiers. Using its own MiXCR run on the PCR reads, TCRdb lists one record per CDR3 protein. The repertoire holds fewer than 550,000 distinct CDR3 sequences, about 11% seen once, with roughly 5.1% in the top ten. The starting material was PBMCs from the stem cell graft donor, obtained from the stem cell graft. The origin of the receptors is a human donor who donated a stem cell graft to a child with acute myeloid leukemia.

This clonotype was seen a handful of times. The V call is TRBV12-3 or TRBV12-4, the J call TRBJ1-5; 10 bases fit TRBD1. The CDR3 has 16 residues. The V and J ends lost 2 bases and 7 bases, in that order; junction bases with no gene match: 8. The CDR3 sequence is CASSLMGQGQGQPQHF. The CDR3, as DNA: TGTGCCAGCAGTTTAATGGGACAGGGGCAAGGCCAGCCCCAGCATTTT.

The sample holds many counts of this clonotype. The chain is built from TRBV5-1 and TRBJ2-1; D possibly matches TRBD1 or TRBD2 (5 bases each). CDR1 and CDR2 from the germline V gene are SGHRS and YFSETQ. This CDR3 spans 13 amino acids. With 4 bases removed from V and 8 bases from J, the gap between germline ends came to 13 bases. CDR3: CASSPTRGYEQFF. The CDR3 region has the DNA TGCGCCAGCAGCCCGACGAGGGGTTATGAGCAGTTCTTC. The whole variable domain, filled in from reference TRBV5-1 and TRBJ2-1, reads KAGVTQTPRYLIKTRGQQVTLSCSPISGHRSVSWYQQTPGQGLQFLFEYFSETQRNKGNFPGRFSGRQFSNSRSEMNVSTLELGDSALYLCASSPTRGYEQFFGPGTRLTVL.

This clonotype turned up a few times. This sequence joins TRBV7-8 and TRBJ1-2; D call uncertain. Per the germline V gene, CDR1 is SGHVS and CDR2 is FQNEAQ. V was shortened by 2 bases and J by 2 bases, with 12 bases between the two germline ends. CDR3 length: 15 amino acids. The CDR3 DNA reads TGTGCCAGCAGCTTATCCCCTGACACCAACTATGGCTACACCTTC. Translating gives CASSLSPDTNYGYTF.

The chain employs TRBV7-3 and TRBJ1-1; 10 bases align to TRBD1. Germline CDR1 and CDR2: SGHTA and FQGTGA. J was trimmed by 4 bases and V by 3 bases; bases with no gene match: 5. The CDR3 consists of 15 residues. This CDR3 is CASSLTGGAATEAFF. CDR3 DNA sequence: TGTGCCAGCAGCTTGACAGGGGGCGCCGCCACTGAAGCTTTCTTT.

This clonotype was found a few times. V usage is TRBV7-2 and J usage is TRBJ2-4; 7 bases fit TRBD2. CDR3 length: 16 residues. The junction had 8 bases not matched to a gene; V was cut back by 5 bases and J by 1 base. Germline V gene sequence: CDR1 SGHTA, CDR2 FQGNSA. The CDR3 DNA reads as TGTGCCAGCAGCCCCGGGGGGAGTAGGGCCAAAAACATTCAGTACTTC. Protein sequence: CASSPGGSRAKNIQYF.

In its sample, this clonotype was seen a few times. The V call is TRBV6-1, the J call TRBJ2-3; D is unclear. CDR1 and CDR2 from the germline V gene are MNHNS and SASEGT. V shed 6 bases and J shed 2 bases, with 12 bases lying between them. The CDR3 has 14 residues. The CDR3 nucleotides read TGTGCCAGCAGATCCCTTCCAACCACAGATACGCAGTATTTT. Translation: CASRSLPTTDTQYF.

This chain connects TRBV4-1 to TRBJ2-7; 9 nucleotides align to TRBD1. The CDR3 extends over 13 amino acids. Germline CDR1 is MGHRA and CDR2 is YSYEKL. V dropped 4 bases and J dropped 5; count of bases not matched to a gene: 3. CDR3 in amino acids: CASSRDREDEQYF. As DNA, the CDR3 is TGCGCCAGCAGCCGGGACAGGGAAGACGAGCAGTACTTC.

The rearrangement joins TRBV5-1 to TRBJ2-1; 7 nucleotides align to TRBD2. The CDR3 spans 15 residues. Germline CDR1 and CDR2: SGHRS and YFSETQ. V lost 2 bases to trimming and J lost 5 bases; unmatched junction nucleotides: 7. The CDR3: CASSFLRLADNEQFF. The CDR3 DNA is TGCGCCAGCAGCTTCCTCCGGCTAGCGGACAATGAGCAGTTCTTC.

Only a few counts were recorded for this clonotype. The chain links TRBV13 to TRBJ1-4, with 7 nucleotides matching TRBD1. There are 17 residues in the CDR3. Germline CDR1 and CDR2: PRHDT and FYEKMQ (reference sequence). V shed 2 bases, J shed 2 bases, and the junction held 8 bases outside the gene matches. The DNA for the CDR3 is TGTGCCAGCAGCTTATGGGACAGCCGGAGGACTAATGAAAAACTGTTTTTT. It codes for CASSLWDSRRTNEKLFF.

This clonotype came up a few times. CDR3 in DNA: TGTGCCAGTTCTCTAAACAGCTTCTACGAGCAGTACTTC. Protein product: CASSLNSFYEQYF. The chain combines TRBV6-1 with TRBJ2-7; D ambiguous. Per germline, CDR1 MNHNS and CDR2 SASEGT. Trimming pared 9 bases from V and 3 bases from J, leaving 15 bases between. This CDR3 is built from 13 residues.

The sample holds many counts of this clonotype. V and J are TRBV5-1 and TRBJ1-3; unclear D gene. Germline values: CDR1 SGHRS, CDR2 YFSETQ. Trimming left V 0 bases short and J 0 bases short, with 7 bases between. The CDR3 has 15 amino acids. The CDR3 spells CASSLALGSGNTIYF. The DNA for the CDR3 is TGCGCCAGCAGCTTGGCCTTGGGCTCTGGAAACACCATATATTTT.

In its sample, this clonotype was seen many times. The CDR3 sequence: CASSQRLQGGGNTEAFF. The CDR3 nucleotides are TGCGCCAGCAGCCAACGACTCCAGGGGGGCGGGAACACTGAAGCTTTCTTT. This chain uses TRBV4-3 with TRBJ1-1; 7 nucleotides line up with TRBD1. This CDR3 is 17 amino acids long. Trimming removed 2 bases from V and 1 base from J; junction bases left unmatched: 10. CDR1 and CDR2 from the germline V gene are LGHNA and YSLEER.

CDR3 residues: CASSLGVPNSPLHF. CDR3 DNA sequence: TGTGCCAGCAGTCTAGGGGTACCGAATTCACCCCTCCACTTT. The V gene is TRBV27, the J gene TRBJ1-6; a possible D gene is TRBD1 (5 bases). V lost 5 bases and J lost 7, with 12 bases in between. Per the germline V gene, CDR1 is MNHEY and CDR2 is SMNVEV (reference sequence). This CDR3 has 14 amino acids.

This chain joins TRBV7-9 and TRBJ2-5; maybe TRBD2 (7 bases). This CDR3 has 15 residues. Germline V CDR1 and CDR2: SEHNR, FQNEAQ (reference sequence). The V end lost 3 bases, the J end lost 2 bases, and 13 bases lay between the germline ends. In DNA, the CDR3 is TGTGCCAGCAGCTTGGGGGGGCGCGAGCAAGAGACCCAGTACTTC. This gives the protein CASSLGGREQETQYF.

Remarks on this clonotype: One end of the junction varies from germline; a read error may be responsible. V gene TRBV4-3 combines with J gene TRBJ1-1, with a tentative D call TRBD1 (5 bases). CDR1 and CDR2 (germline): LGHNA, YSLEER. This CDR3 comprises 15 residues. The CDR3 sequence: CASIQEDGGSTEAFF. CDR3 DNA: TGCGCCAGCATCCAAGAAGACGGGGGTAGCACTGAAGCTTTCTTT.

This clonotype was seen ten or more times. This chain uses TRBV7-2 with TRBJ1-4; no definite D call. CDR1 is SGHTA and CDR2 is FQGNSA in the germline V gene. V was shortened by 7 bases and J by 9 bases, with 9 bases between the two germline ends. The CDR3 totals 11 residues. The CDR3 region has the DNA TGTGCCAGCACATTCGACAAAAAACTGTTTTTT. Translation gives CASTFDKKLFF.

This clonotype has more than one count but fewer than ten. The rearrangement links TRBV5-1 to TRBJ2-1, with 8 nucleotides matching TRBD2. Germline V gene sequence: CDR1 SGHRS, CDR2 YFSETQ. This CDR3 is built from 16 residues. The trim removed 0 bases at V and 5 bases at J, leaving 7 bases unmatched. The CDR3 bases are TGCGCCAGCAGCTTGGGAACGGGGGGGACTAACAATGAGCAGTTCTTC. Translating it yields CASSLGTGGTNNEQFF.

The rearrangement links TRBV18 to TRBJ2-1; either TRBD1 or TRBD2 may supply D (5 bases each). The germline V gene has CDR1 KGHSH and CDR2 LQKENI. The CDR3 is made up of 12 amino acids. Trimming pared 3 bases from V and 13 bases from J, leaving 13 bases between. The CDR3 protein is CASSPSGDPQFF. The CDR3 DNA reads as TGTGCCAGCTCACCCTCCGGGGACCCTCAGTTCTTC.

The DNA of the CDR3 is TGTGCCAGCAGCTCCCCTAAGGGGGCACTGGAGACCCAGTACTTC. Translated: CASSSPKGALETQYF. The chain combines TRBV5-4 with TRBJ2-5; 7 bases are a match to TRBD1. The CDR3 runs 15 residues. Germline loops: CDR1 SGHNT, CDR2 YYREEE (reference sequence). V dropped 3 bases and J dropped 5; count of bases not matched to a gene: 10.

This clonotype has more than one count but fewer than ten. This chain connects TRBV7-2 to TRBJ2-5; either TRBD1 or TRBD2 may fit D (6 bases each). V was trimmed by 5 bases and J by 4 bases, leaving 14 bases between them. Germline V CDR1 and CDR2: SGHTA, FQGNSA. The CDR3 sequence is 14 residues long. CDR3 sequence reads: CASSEGGPGETQYF. Here the CDR3 DNA reads TGTGCCAGCAGCGAAGGGGGGCCTGGAGAGACCCAGTACTTC.

In its sample, this clonotype was seen a few times. The V call is TRBV6-1, the J call TRBJ2-1; 12 bases line up with TRBD2. With 6 bases clipped from V and 7 bases from J, the junction kept 10 bases outside the gene matches. This CDR3 has 16 amino acids. Germline CDR1 is MNHNS and CDR2 is SASEGT. CDR3 sequence: CASRTPSGGAGNEQFF. DNA for the CDR3: TGTGCCAGCAGAACTCCTAGCGGGGGGGCCGGTAATGAGCAGTTCTTC.

V and J are TRBV10-3 and TRBJ2-1; TRBD2 matches at 8 bases. Germline loops: CDR1 ENHRY, CDR2 SYGVKD. V lost 5 bases, J lost 5 bases, and 2 bases stayed unmatched. CDR3 length: 13 amino acids. The chain's CDR3 is CAISLAGNNEQFF. The CDR3 DNA reads as TGTGCCATCAGTCTAGCGGGCAACAATGAGCAGTTCTTC.

Regarding this clonotype: A much larger clone differs by one base, so this may be a read error. This chain uses TRBV4-2 with TRBJ2-1; D remains ambiguous. The V gene lost 4 bases and the J gene lost 5 bases, with 6 bases spanning the gap. This CDR3 has 12 residues. Germline lookup yields CDR1 LGHNA and CDR2 YNFKEQ. CDR3 nucleotide sequence: TGTGCCAGCAGCCCAAGACACAATGAGCAGTTCTTC. Translation gives CASSPRHNEQFF.

Ten or more counts support this clonotype. V gene TRBV5-1 combines with J gene TRBJ1-1; TRBD1 agrees at 7 bases. The germline CDR1 and CDR2 sequences are SGHRS and YFSETQ. This CDR3 contains 14 residues. The J segment lost 2 bases and the V segment lost 4 bases, leaving 5 bases of the junction unmatched. This chain's CDR3 is CASSVTGRNTEAFF. CDR3 coding DNA: TGCGCCAGCAGCGTGACAGGGAGAAACACTGAAGCTTTCTTT.

This clonotype was counted ten times or more. The CDR3 loop reads CSARMDGELFF. The CDR3 nucleotides are TGCAGCGCCCGGATGGACGGGGAGCTGTTTTTT. The chain employs TRBV29-1 and TRBJ2-2; D uncertain. Germline CDR1 and CDR2: SQVTM and ANQGSEA. The CDR3 contains 11 residues. V was trimmed by 7 bases and J by 7 bases, leaving 10 bases between them.

This clonotype was counted only a few times. This sequence joins TRBV6-5 and TRBJ2-7, with TRBD1 matching over 8 bases. The CDR3 has 13 residues. Germline trimming cut 6 bases from V and 3 bases from J; bases unmatched to any gene: 4. CDR1 and CDR2 (germline): MNHEY, SVGAGI. The CDR3 here is CASSQGADYEQYF. The CDR3 DNA reads as TGTGCCAGCAGCCAGGGGGCGGACTACGAGCAGTACTTC.

This sequence joins TRBV27 and TRBJ2-4, with D perhaps TRBD2 (5 bases). The CDR3 is made up of 15 amino acids. V dropped 4 bases and J dropped 6 bases, with 16 bases sitting between them. Germline CDR1 is MNHEY and CDR2 is SMNVEV (reference sequence). CDR3 bases: TGTGCCAGCAGTTGGGCGGGCTCTAGGAGAAACATTCAGTACTTC. Residues: CASSWAGSRRNIQYF.

The chain joins TRBV5-1 to TRBJ2-7; 12 bases map to TRBD2. In germline, CDR1 is SGHRS, CDR2 YFSETQ. The ends lost 3 bases at V and 1 base at J; junction bases unmatched: 5. The CDR3 length is 16 residues. The CDR3 here is CASSSTTSGGSYEQYF. The CDR3 DNA reads TGCGCCAGCAGCTCGACGACTAGCGGGGGTTCCTACGAGCAGTACTTC.

This clonotype was observed a few times. This chain links TRBV6-5 with TRBJ2-1; TRBD1 aligns across 9 bases. CDR3 length equals 15 residues. The V segment lost 0 bases and the J segment 9 bases; nucleotides outside the gene matches: 6. Germline CDR1 is MNHEY and CDR2 is SVGAGI. CDR3 loop: CASSYSRTGVGEQFF. In DNA form, the CDR3 reads TGTGCCAGCAGTTACTCGAGGACAGGGGTCGGTGAGCAGTTCTTC.

This clonotype was picked up many times. The chain uses TRBV5-1 and TRBJ1-2; the match to TRBD1 covers 8 bases. The V gene end was trimmed by 4 bases and the J gene end by 4 bases; junction bases not matched to a gene: 12. There are 16 residues in the CDR3. Germline V gene lookup returns CDR1 SGHRS and CDR2 YFSETQ. CDR3 sequence reads: CASSPEGDRRGYGYTF. As DNA, the CDR3 is TGCGCCAGCAGCCCGGAGGGGGACAGGCGTGGCTATGGCTACACCTTC.